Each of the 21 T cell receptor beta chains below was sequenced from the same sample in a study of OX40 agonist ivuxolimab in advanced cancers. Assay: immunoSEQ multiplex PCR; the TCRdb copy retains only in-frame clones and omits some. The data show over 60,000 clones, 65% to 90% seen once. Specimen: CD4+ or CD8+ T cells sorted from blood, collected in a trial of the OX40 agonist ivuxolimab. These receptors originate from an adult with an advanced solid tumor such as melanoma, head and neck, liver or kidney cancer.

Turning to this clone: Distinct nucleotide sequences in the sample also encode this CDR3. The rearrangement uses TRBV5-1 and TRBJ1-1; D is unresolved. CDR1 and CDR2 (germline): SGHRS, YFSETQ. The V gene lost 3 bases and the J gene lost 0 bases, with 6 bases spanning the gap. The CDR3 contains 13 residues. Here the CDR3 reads CASSSQMNTEAFF. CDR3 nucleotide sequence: TGCGCCAGCAGCTCGCAGATGAACACTGAAGCTTTCTTT.

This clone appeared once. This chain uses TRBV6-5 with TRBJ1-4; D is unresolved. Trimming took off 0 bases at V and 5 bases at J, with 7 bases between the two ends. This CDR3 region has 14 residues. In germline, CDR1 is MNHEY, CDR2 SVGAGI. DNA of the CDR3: TGTGCCAGCAGTTACTCGGGTCCCAATGAAAAACTGTTTTTT. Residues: CASSYSGPNEKLFF.

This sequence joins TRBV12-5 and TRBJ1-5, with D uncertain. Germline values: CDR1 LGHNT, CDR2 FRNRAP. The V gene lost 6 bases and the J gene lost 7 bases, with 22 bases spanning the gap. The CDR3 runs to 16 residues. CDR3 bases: TGTGCTAGTGGCCGTGGGGAGGCGGGTGAAAAGCAGCCCCAGCATTTT. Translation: CASGRGEAGEKQPQHF.

The CDR3 bases are TGTGCCAGCAGTAATGAGGGGACCGGGGCCAACGTCCTGACTTTC. Amino acid sequence: CASSNEGTGANVLTF. The chain combines TRBV28 with TRBJ2-6; D is tentatively TRBD1 or TRBD2 (5 bases each). The germline V gene encodes CDR1 MDHEN and CDR2 SYDVKM. The ends were cut back, 5 bases at V and 4 bases at J, with 12 bases in the middle. This CDR3 has 15 residues.

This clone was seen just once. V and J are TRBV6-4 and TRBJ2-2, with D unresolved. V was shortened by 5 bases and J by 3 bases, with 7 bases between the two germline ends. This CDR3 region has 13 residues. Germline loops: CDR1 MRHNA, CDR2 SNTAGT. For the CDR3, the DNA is TGTGCCAGCAGTCTGGTCCACACCGGGGAGCTGTTTTTT. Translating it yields CASSLVHTGELFF.

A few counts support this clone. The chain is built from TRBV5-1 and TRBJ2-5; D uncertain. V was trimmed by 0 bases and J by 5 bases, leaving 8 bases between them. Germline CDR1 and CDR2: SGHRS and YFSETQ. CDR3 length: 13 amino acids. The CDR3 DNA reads TGCGCCAGCAGCTTGGCGGGTTTGGAGACCCAGTACTTC. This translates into CASSLAGLETQYF.

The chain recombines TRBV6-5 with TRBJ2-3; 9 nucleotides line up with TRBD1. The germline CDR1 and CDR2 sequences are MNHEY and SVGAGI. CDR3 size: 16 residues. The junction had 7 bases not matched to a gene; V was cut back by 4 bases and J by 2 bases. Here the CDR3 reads CASSLEGTGNTDTQYF. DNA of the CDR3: TGTGCCAGCAGTTTAGAAGGGACAGGGAACACAGATACGCAGTATTTT.

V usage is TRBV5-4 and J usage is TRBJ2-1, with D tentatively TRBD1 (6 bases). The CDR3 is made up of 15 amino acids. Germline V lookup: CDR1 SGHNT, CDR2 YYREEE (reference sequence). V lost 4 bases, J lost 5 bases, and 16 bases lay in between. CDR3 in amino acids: CASSRPQGSHNEQFF. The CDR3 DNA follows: TGTGCCAGCAGCCGACCACAGGGTTCCCACAATGAGCAGTTCTTC.

In nucleotides, the CDR3 is TGCAGTGCTAGTTTCGGCGAGCAGTACTTC. The encoded protein is CSASFGEQYF. The chain recombines TRBV20-1 with TRBJ2-7; no definite D call. This CDR3 has 10 residues. V was trimmed by 3 bases and J by 6 bases, leaving 6 bases between them. CDR1 is DFQATT and CDR2 is SNEGSKA in the germline V gene (reference sequence).

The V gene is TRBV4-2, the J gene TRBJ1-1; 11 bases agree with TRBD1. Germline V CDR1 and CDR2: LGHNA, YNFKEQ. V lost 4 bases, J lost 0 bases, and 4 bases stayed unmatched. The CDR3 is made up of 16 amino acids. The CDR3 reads CASSPRDRGMNTEAFF. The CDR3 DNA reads TGTGCCAGCAGCCCTCGGGACAGGGGGATGAACACTGAAGCTTTCTTT.

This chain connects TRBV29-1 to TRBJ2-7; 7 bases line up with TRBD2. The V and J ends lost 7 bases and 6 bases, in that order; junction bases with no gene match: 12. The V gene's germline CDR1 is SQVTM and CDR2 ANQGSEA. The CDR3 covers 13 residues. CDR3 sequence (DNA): TGCAGCGCTCAGGGAGGGGAGGCACTCGAGCAGTACTTC. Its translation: CSAQGGEALEQYF.

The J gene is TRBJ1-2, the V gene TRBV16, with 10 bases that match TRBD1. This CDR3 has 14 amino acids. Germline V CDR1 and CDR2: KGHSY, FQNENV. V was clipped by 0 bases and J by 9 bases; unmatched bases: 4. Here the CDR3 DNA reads TGTGCCAGCAGCCAATCGGGACAGGGGAGCCGCTACACCTTC. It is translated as CASSQSGQGSRYTF.

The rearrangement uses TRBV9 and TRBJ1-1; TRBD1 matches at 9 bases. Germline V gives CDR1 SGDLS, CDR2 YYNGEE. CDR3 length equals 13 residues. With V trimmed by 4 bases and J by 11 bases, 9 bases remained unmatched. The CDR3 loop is CASSISGTGYAFF. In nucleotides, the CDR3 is TGTGCCAGCAGCATCTCCGGGACAGGGTACGCTTTCTTT.

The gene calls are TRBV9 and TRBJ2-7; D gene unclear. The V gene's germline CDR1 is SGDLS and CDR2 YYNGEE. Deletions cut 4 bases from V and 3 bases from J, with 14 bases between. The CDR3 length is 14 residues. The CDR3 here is CASSLRPMDYEQYF. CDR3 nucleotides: TGTGCCAGCAGCCTCCGACCCATGGACTACGAGCAGTACTTC.

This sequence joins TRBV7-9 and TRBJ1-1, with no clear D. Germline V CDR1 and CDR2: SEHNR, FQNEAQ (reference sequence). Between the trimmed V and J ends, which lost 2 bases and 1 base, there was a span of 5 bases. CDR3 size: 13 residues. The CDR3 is CASSLQANTEAFF. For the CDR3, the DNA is TGTGCCAGCAGCTTACAGGCGAACACTGAAGCTTTCTTT.

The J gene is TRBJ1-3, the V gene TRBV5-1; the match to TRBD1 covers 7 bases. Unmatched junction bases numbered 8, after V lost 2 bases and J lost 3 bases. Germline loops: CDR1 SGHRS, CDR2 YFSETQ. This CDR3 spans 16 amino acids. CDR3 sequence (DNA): TGCGCCAGCAGCTTACGTACAGGGGTAGATGGAAACACCATATATTTT. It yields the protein CASSLRTGVDGNTIYF.

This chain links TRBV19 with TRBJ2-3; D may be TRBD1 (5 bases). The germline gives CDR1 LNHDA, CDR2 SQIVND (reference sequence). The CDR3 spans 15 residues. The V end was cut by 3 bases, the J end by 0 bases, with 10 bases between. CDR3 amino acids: CASSILGASTDTQYF. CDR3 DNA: TGTGCCAGTAGTATCTTAGGGGCCAGCACAGATACGCAGTATTTT.

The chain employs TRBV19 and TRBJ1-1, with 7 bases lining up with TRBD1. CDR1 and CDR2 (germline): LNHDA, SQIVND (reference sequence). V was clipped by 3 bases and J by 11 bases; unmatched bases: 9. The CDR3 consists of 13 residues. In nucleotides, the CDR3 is TGTGCCAGTAGTATCCTCGGACAGGCCCAGGCTTTCTTT. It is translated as CASSILGQAQAFF.

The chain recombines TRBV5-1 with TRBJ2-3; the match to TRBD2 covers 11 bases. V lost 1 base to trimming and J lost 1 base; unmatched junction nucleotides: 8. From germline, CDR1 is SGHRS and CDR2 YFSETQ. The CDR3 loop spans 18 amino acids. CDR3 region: CASSLTLAGGLGTDTQYF. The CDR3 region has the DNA TGCGCCAGCAGCTTGACTCTAGCGGGGGGCCTGGGCACAGATACGCAGTATTTT. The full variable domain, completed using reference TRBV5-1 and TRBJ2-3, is KAGVTQTPRYLIKTRGQQVTLSCSPISGHRSVSWYQQTPGQGLQFLFEYFSETQRNKGNFPGRFSGRQFSNSRSEMNVSTLELGDSALYLCASSLTLAGGLGTDTQYFGPGTRLTVL.

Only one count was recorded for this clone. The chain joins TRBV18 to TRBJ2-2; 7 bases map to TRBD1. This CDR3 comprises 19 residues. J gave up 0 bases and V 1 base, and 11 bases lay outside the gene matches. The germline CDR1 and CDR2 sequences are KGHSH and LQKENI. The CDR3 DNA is TGTGCCAGCTCACCACTACCCTACAGGGGAAGGACGAACACCGGGGAGCTGTTTTTT. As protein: CASSPLPYRGRTNTGELFF. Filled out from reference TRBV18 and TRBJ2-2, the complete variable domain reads NAGVMQNPRHLVRRRGQEARLRCSPMKGHSHVYWYRQLPEEGLKFMVYLQKENIIDESGMPKERFSAEFPKEGPSILRIQQVVRGDSAAYFCASSPLPYRGRTNTGELFFGEGSRLTVL.

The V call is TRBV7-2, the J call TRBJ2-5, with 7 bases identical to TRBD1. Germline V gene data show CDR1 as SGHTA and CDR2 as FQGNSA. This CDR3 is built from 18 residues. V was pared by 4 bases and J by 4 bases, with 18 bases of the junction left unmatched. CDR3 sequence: CASSSTPPTGVGGETQYF. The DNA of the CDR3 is TGTGCCAGCAGCTCAACTCCTCCCACAGGGGTAGGGGGAGAGACCCAGTACTTC.